This note documents a single T cell receptor (beta chain) sequence. The antigen is undetermined. The data are from a study of cytomegalovirus exposure and HLA in healthy donors. Overall study findings and caveats: Sequencing likely caused a cluster of highly shared sequence variants. It was taken for granted in presence/absence analyses that sequencing depth across donors was roughly uniform. For most TCR sequences rarity was the rule, although some public TCRs occurred in many donors.

PCR involved 60 Vbeta and 13 Jbeta primers. Assay used: immunoSEQ multiplex PCR; TCRdb lists only in-frame clones, some missing. The sample carries 150,000 to 200,000 clones, roughly 77% recorded once. Though probably carrying unrecorded immune exposures, donors were nominally healthy at sampling. What was sequenced was PBMCs. The receptor was derived from a woman aged 50 to 65 in good health and CMV-seronegative.

CDR3 nucleotide sequence: TGTGCCAGCAGTGAATATAGGGACTCTAAAAGGGAGCAGTACTTC. This codes for CASSEYRDSKREQYF. The V and J genes are TRBV25-1 and TRBJ2-7; tentative D call: TRBD2 (6 bases). The ends were cut back, 0 bases at V and 7 bases at J, with 16 bases in the middle. From germline, CDR1 is MGHDK and CDR2 SYGVNS. The CDR3 is 15 residues long.